These T cell receptor beta chains were read from a single sample in a study of blood T cell repertoires in COVID-19. The repertoire was sequenced with immunoSEQ multiplex PCR; TCRdb's copy has only in-frame clones and lacks some. Of roughly 120,000 clones in the sample, 84% were seen once. Sequenced sample: peripheral blood. Every receptor here comes from a woman in her forties or fifties with acute or convalescent COVID-19. Both conserved end residues are part of each CDR3. D genes are given only for firm matches. Clone size is shown for a subset of rows, as once, few, many or a class of expanded clone.

>TRBJ1-6|TRBV2|NA|NA
TGTGCCAGCAGTGAATATGGGGGACACGGGAATTCACCCCTCCACTTT
CASSEYGGHGNSPLHF
>TRBJ2-1|TRBV14|NA|NA
TGTGCCAGCAGCCCACTTCGTGAGCGGGACAATGAGCAGTTCTTC
CASSPLRERDNEQFF
>TRBJ1-1|TRBV6-5|NA|once
TGTGCCAGCAGTACCAGCGCGAACACTGAAGCTTTCTTT
CASSTSANTEAFF
>TRBJ1-2|TRBV24-1|NA|NA
TGTGCCGCCAGTGATTTCGGGAGAAACTATGGCTACACCTTC
CAASDFGRNYGYTF
>TRBJ1-6|TRBV10-3|TRBD1|NA
TGTGCCATCAGTGAGTCGACAGGGGGCAATTCACCCCTCCACTTT
CAISESTGGNSPLHF
>TRBJ1-2|TRBV11-2|TRBD1|NA
TGTGCCAGCAGCCCTCTCGGCGGCCAGGGGGCGGATGGCTACACCTTC
CASSPLGGQGADGYTF
>TRBJ1-3|TRBV11-2|NA|NA
TGTGCCAGCAGTTTTACCAGGGTCTCTGGAAACACCATATATTTT
CASSFTRVSGNTIYF
>TRBJ2-1|TRBV5-1|NA|NA
TGCGCCAGCAGCTTGGGAGGGCCGGCCACAGATGAGCAGTTCTTC
CASSLGGPATDEQFF
>TRBJ2-7|TRBV7-2|TRBD1|NA
TGTGCCAGCAGCTCCCCCCGGACAGGGATGTACGAGCAGTACTTC
CASSSPRTGMYEQYF
>TRBJ1-2|TRBV6-5|TRBD1|NA
TGTGCCAGCAGTTATTCGGGACAGGGGAACTATGGCTACACCTTC
CASSYSGQGNYGYTF
>TRBJ2-2|TRBV5-4|TRBD1|once
TGTGCCAGCAGCTTCTTCGGACAGGGGGTGTCTACCGGGGAGCTGTTTTTT
CASSFFGQGVSTGELFF
>TRBJ1-2|TRBV4-1|TRBD1|NA
TGCGCCAGCAGCCGTCCGGGACAGGGGGACTATGGCTACACCTTC
CASSRPGQGDYGYTF
>TRBJ2-3|TRBV12-5|NA|once
TGTGCTAGTGGTTACGGGGGAACCACAGATACGCAGTATTTT
CASGYGGTTDTQYF
>TRBJ1-1|TRBV6-6|TRBD1|NA
TGTGCCAGCAGTTCGCGACAGGGTGTGAACACTGAAGCTTTCTTT
CASSSRQGVNTEAFF
>TRBJ2-2|TRBV19|TRBD1|NA
TGTGCCAGTAGTACGGACAGGCTCCCCACCGGGGAGCTGTTTTTT
CASSTDRLPTGELFF
>TRBJ2-2|TRBV3-1/TRBV3-2|NA|NA
TGTGCCAGCAGCCAGTACTTAGCCGGGGAGCTGTTTTTT
CASSQYLAGELFF
>TRBJ2-2|TRBV5-1|NA|NA
TGCGCCAGCAGCCTCCTACAGGGAACAGGGGAGCTGTTTTTT
CASSLLQGTGELFF
>TRBJ1-2|TRBV7-9|NA|NA
TGTGCCAGCAGCTTAGGTTTAGAGGCAGCAAGTGGTGGCTACACCTTC
CASSLGLEAASGGYTF
>TRBJ1-1|TRBV18|NA|NA
TGTGCCAGCTCACCAAATGGAGACACTGAAGCTTTCTTT
CASSPNGDTEAFF
>TRBJ1-2|TRBV28|NA|NA
TGTGCCGGACGACCTCCGGGGGGGTCGGGTAACTATGGCTACACCTTC
CAGRPPGGSGNYGYTF
>TRBJ1-5|TRBV19|TRBD1|once
TGTGCCAGTAGTACGGTGTTTGGGCAGGGGGCCTATCAGCCCCAGCATTTT
CASSTVFGQGAYQPQHF
>TRBJ2-1|TRBV27|TRBD1|NA
TGTGCCAGCAGTTCGGGTAGGACAGGGAACAATGAGCAGTTCTTC
CASSSGRTGNNEQFF